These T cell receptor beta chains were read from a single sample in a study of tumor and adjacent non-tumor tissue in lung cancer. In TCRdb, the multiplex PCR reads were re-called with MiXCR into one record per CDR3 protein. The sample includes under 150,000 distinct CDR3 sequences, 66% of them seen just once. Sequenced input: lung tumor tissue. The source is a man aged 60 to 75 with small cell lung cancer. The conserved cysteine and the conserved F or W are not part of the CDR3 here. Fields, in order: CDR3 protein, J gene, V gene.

CDR3 protein: ASSLTRGQETQY
J gene: TRBJ2-5
V gene: TRBV7-9

CDR3 protein: ANRRDHQNNEAF
J gene: TRBJ1-1
V gene: TRBV6-5

CDR3 protein: SAIPSGRANEQF
J gene: TRBJ2-1
V gene: TRBV20-1

CDR3 protein: ASHSVLYGCT
J gene: TRBJ1-2
V gene: TRBV30

CDR3 protein: SAPSRGVEAF
J gene: TRBJ1-1
V gene: TRBV20-1

CDR3 protein: ASSEAYGYT
J gene: TRBJ1-2
V gene: TRBV10-2

CDR3 protein: ASSKPGQGTYEHY
J gene: TRBJ2-7
V gene: TRBV5-4

CDR3 protein: SARDGGNTEAF
J gene: TRBJ1-1
V gene: TRBV20-1

CDR3 protein: AGSSPDRVDTGGLF
J gene: TRBJ2-2
V gene: TRBV11-1

CDR3 protein: ASSPQGFENTEVF
J gene: TRBJ1-1
V gene: TRBV4-2

CDR3 protein: ASSQPYNGQF
J gene: TRBJ2-1
V gene: TRBV6-6

CDR3 protein: SARSSSGAYNEQF
J gene: TRBJ2-1
V gene: TRBV20-1

CDR3 protein: ASRRSQGVSNQPQH
J gene: TRBJ1-5
V gene: TRBV6-2/TRBV6-3

CDR3 protein: ASSQEYSGSIGSFNEQF
J gene: TRBJ2-1
V gene: TRBV4-1

CDR3 protein: ASSRTSGREAQY
J gene: TRBJ2-5
V gene: TRBV6-6

CDR3 protein: SDRLLRGMSNQPQH
J gene: TRBJ1-5
V gene: TRBV20-1

CDR3 protein: ASRQTGGLTNEKLF
J gene: TRBJ1-4
V gene: TRBV6-1

CDR3 protein: SVEERRCPPTGELF
J gene: TRBJ2-2
V gene: TRBV29-1

CDR3 protein: VSSPTGSNYGYT
J gene: TRBJ1-2
V gene: TRBV12-3/TRBV12-4

CDR3 protein: ASSWGQYYGQY
J gene: TRBJ2-7
V gene: TRBV6-6

CDR3 protein: IARKGNSGNTIY
J gene: TRBJ1-3
V gene: TRBV20-1